The 31 T cell receptor beta chains given below trace back to one sample, sequenced in a study of blood T cell repertoires in COVID-19 (dated by TCRdb to the early 2020s). Library preparation was by the immunoSEQ multiplex PCR assay. The immuneACCESS repertoire file appears here via TCRdb, limited to in-frame rearrangements. These files lack a portion of the clones; in checked studies, under half of the deficit traces to unresolved V genes, and the cause of the others is not known. The sample profile shows more than 250,000 clones; around 90% of them were found once. 6% to 7% of the sample goes to the ten largest clones. Sequencing input: PBMCs or T cells enriched from blood (not recorded which). The receptors originated from a woman in her thirties or forties who had recovered from COVID-19.

The V and J genes are TRBV5-1 and TRBJ1-4, with 7 bases lining up with TRBD1. Unmatched junction bases numbered 3, after V lost 2 bases and J lost 8 bases. Germline CDR1 reads SGHRS; CDR2 reads YFSETQ. The CDR3 covers 13 residues. CDR3 in DNA: TGCGCCAGCAGCTTCAGGGGGACGGAAAAACTGTTTTTT. Amino acids: CASSFRGTEKLFF.

In regard to this clone: At one boundary the junction diverges from the germline segment, which might be a read error. The chain couples TRBV28 to TRBJ2-6, with 8 bases lining up with TRBD1. This CDR3 has 15 amino acids. The germline V gene encodes CDR1 MDHEN and CDR2 SYDVKM. CDR3 protein: CASNLQGAGANVLTF. Written as DNA, the CDR3 is TGTGCCAGCAATTTACAGGGGGCTGGGGCCAACGTCCTGACTTTC.

This clone appeared a single time. V usage is TRBV5-6 and J usage is TRBJ2-2, with TRBD1 identical over 8 bases. The germline gives CDR1 SGHDT, CDR2 YYEEEE. This CDR3 has 15 residues. The V gene end was trimmed by 0 bases and the J gene end by 4 bases; junction bases not matched to a gene: 2. DNA for the CDR3: TGTGCCAGCAGCTTGGGGACAGGGCTCACCGGGGAGCTGTTTTTT. It codes for CASSLGTGLTGELFF.

The J gene is TRBJ2-7, the V gene TRBV2, with 9 positions matching TRBD1. Trimming at V came to 7 bases and at J to 5 bases, leaving 9 bases not matched to a gene. The length of the CDR3 is 14 residues. Germline V CDR1 and CDR2: SNHLY, FYNNEI. The chain's CDR3 is CASNPRDRVHEQYF. DNA for the CDR3: TGTGCCAGCAACCCCCGGGACAGGGTCCACGAGCAGTACTTC. The full variable domain, in which reference TRBV2 and TRBJ2-7 provide the parts outside the CDR3, is EPEVTQTPSHQVTQMGQEVILRCVPISNHLYFYWYRQILGQKVEFLVSFYNNEISEKSEIFDDQFSVERPDGSNFTLKIRSTKLEDSAMYFCASNPRDRVHEQYFGPGTRLTVT.

The V call is TRBV7-9, the J call TRBJ2-1; D may be TRBD1 (12 bases). The V end was cut by 8 bases, the J end by 15 bases, with 29 bases between. This CDR3 comprises 15 residues. CDR1 is SEHNR, CDR2 FQNEAQ, per germline (reference sequence). CDR3 residues: CASVGTGGTSGSWFF. The CDR3 DNA reads TGTGCCAGCGTCGGGACAGGGGGCACTAGCGGGAGTTGGTTCTTC.

V is TRBV27 and J is TRBJ1-5; TRBD1 is a possible D gene (5 bases). Trimming took off 6 bases at V and 0 bases at J, with 9 bases between the two ends. From germline, CDR1 is MNHEY and CDR2 SMNVEV (reference sequence). The CDR3 extends over 14 amino acids. For the CDR3, the DNA is TGTGCCAGCAGCTTCGACAGTAGCAATCAGCCCCAGCATTTT. As protein: CASSFDSSNQPQHF.

This rearrangement joins TRBV5-1 to TRBJ2-7; 9 positions agree with TRBD1. Germline V gene data show CDR1 as SGHRS and CDR2 as YFSETQ. The CDR3 extends over 18 amino acids. V shed 6 bases, J shed 1 base, and the junction held 17 bases outside the gene matches. The CDR3: CASTPTGTGIVGSYEQYF. CDR3 nucleotide sequence: TGCGCCAGCACCCCCACCGGGACAGGGATCGTTGGTTCCTACGAGCAGTACTTC.

The chain is built from TRBV28 and TRBJ1-2; weak D call: TRBD1 (6 bases). Trimming shortened V by 5 bases and J by 5 bases, and 15 bases separated the two germline ends. CDR3 length equals 14 residues. CDR1 and CDR2 from the germline V gene are MDHEN and SYDVKM. The CDR3 DNA is TGTGCCAGCAGTCACAGGGATCCGGCGTATGGCTACACCTTC. Protein product: CASSHRDPAYGYTF.

This clone was detected only a few times. In nucleotides, the CDR3 is TGTGCCAGCAGTGGGGCCCCGAACACTGAAGCTTTCTTT. Translating gives CASSGAPNTEAFF. The V gene is TRBV25-1, the J gene TRBJ1-1; D unresolved. The germline V gene has CDR1 MGHDK and CDR2 SYGVNS. The CDR3 sequence is 13 residues long. Between the trimmed V and J ends, which lost 4 bases and 1 base, there was a span of 7 bases. Based on the CDR3 plus reference TRBV25-1 and TRBJ1-1, the full variable domain is EADIYQTPRYLVIGTGKKITLECSQTMGHDKMYWYQQDPGMELHLIHYSYGVNSTEKGDLSSESTVSRIRTEHFPLTLESARPSHTSQYLCASSGAPNTEAFFGQGTRLTVV.

The chain links TRBV6-6 to TRBJ2-3; the match to TRBD1 covers 12 bases. The junction had 11 bases not matched to a gene; V was cut back by 8 bases and J by 5 bases. Germline V gives CDR1 MNHNY, CDR2 SVGAGI (reference sequence). The CDR3 runs to 16 residues. The CDR3 nucleotides are TGTGCCAGCTCCGCCTGGGGACAGGGGGCTGGAGATACGCAGTATTTT. Amino acids: CASSAWGQGAGDTQYF.

The chain combines TRBV19 with TRBJ2-7, with TRBD2 matching 11 bases. The CDR3 sequence is 15 residues long. V lost 8 bases, J lost 3 bases, and 9 bases stayed unmatched. Germline loops: CDR1 LNHDA, CDR2 SQIVND (reference sequence). The CDR3, as DNA: TGTGCCAGTCGCCCTACTAGCGGGGGCATCTACGAGCAGTACTTC. Protein product: CASRPTSGGIYEQYF.

V usage is TRBV7-9 and J usage is TRBJ1-1, with TRBD1 identical over 8 bases. Germline-derived CDR1 and CDR2 are SEHNR and FQNEAQ (reference sequence). Trimming cost V 5 bases and J 0 bases; bases outside gene matches: 8. The CDR3 runs to 16 residues. DNA for the CDR3: TGTGCCAGCAGCCTGACAGGGGCAGGGGTGAACACTGAAGCTTTCTTT. Encoded protein: CASSLTGAGVNTEAFF.

The chain links TRBV7-2 to TRBJ1-6; the D gene is possibly TRBD1 (6 bases). The germline gives CDR1 SGHTA, CDR2 FQGNSA. V was pared by 5 bases and J by 10 bases, with 21 bases between. This CDR3 region has 16 residues. The CDR3 is CASSLSTGMYGSPLHF. The CDR3 DNA reads TGTGCCAGCAGCCTCTCGACAGGAATGTACGGCTCACCCCTCCACTTT.

The V call is TRBV7-9, the J call TRBJ2-1; TRBD2 matches 11 bases. This CDR3 is built from 17 residues. The ends lost 3 bases at V and 4 bases at J; junction bases unmatched: 8. Germline lookup yields CDR1 SEHNR and CDR2 FQNEAQ (reference sequence). CDR3 nucleotides: TGTGCCAGCAGCTTTTCCCTCACTAGCGGGGGATACAATGAGCAGTTCTTC. It is translated as CASSFSLTSGGYNEQFF.

This chain uses TRBV5-1 with TRBJ2-5, with a tentative D call TRBD1 (5 bases). Trimming took 5 bases from V and 7 from J, leaving 18 bases between them. The germline V gene has CDR1 SGHRS and CDR2 YFSETQ. The CDR3 covers 14 residues. The CDR3 region is CASSHQGPARTQYF. The CDR3 DNA reads as TGCGCCAGCAGTCACCAGGGCCCAGCGCGGACCCAGTACTTC.

This clone was recorded once. The chain couples TRBV2 to TRBJ1-2; 7 nucleotides match TRBD1. Trimming at V came to 2 bases and at J to 7 bases, leaving 13 bases not matched to a gene. The germline gives CDR1 SNHLY, CDR2 FYNNEI. The CDR3 has 16 residues. The CDR3 bases are TGTGCCAGCAGTGAACTTGGTCGAGGGGGCGCGTTTGGCTACACCTTC. Residues: CASSELGRGGAFGYTF.

V is TRBV4-3 and J is TRBJ2-1; weak D call: TRBD1 (7 bases). V was pared by 0 bases and J by 2 bases, with 8 bases between. CDR3 length equals 15 residues. The germline V gene has CDR1 LGHNA and CDR2 YSLEER. CDR3: CASSQDRGAYNEQFF. As DNA, the CDR3 is TGCGCCAGCAGCCAAGACAGGGGGGCCTACAATGAGCAGTTCTTC.

The J gene is TRBJ2-2, the V gene TRBV7-9; D is perhaps TRBD1 (6 bases). There are 14 residues in the CDR3. Germline V gene lookup returns CDR1 SEHNR and CDR2 FQNEAQ (reference sequence). Trimming removed 5 bases from V and 2 bases from J, with 9 bases in between. The chain's CDR3 is CASSPDSNTGELFF. DNA for the CDR3: TGTGCCAGCAGCCCGGACAGTAACACCGGGGAGCTGTTTTTT.

The chain links TRBV4-3 to TRBJ2-2; 7 positions agree with TRBD2. V dropped 3 bases and J dropped 6; count of bases not matched to a gene: 4. CDR1 is LGHNA, CDR2 YSLEER, per germline. This CDR3 is built from 14 residues. CDR3 loop: CASSHVGRAGELFF. CDR3 coding DNA: TGCGCCAGCAGCCACGTAGGGAGGGCCGGGGAGCTGTTTTTT.

This clone was seen many times. The J gene is TRBJ2-1, the V gene TRBV7-9; TRBD2 might be the D (5 bases). The CDR3 spans 15 residues. Trimming pared 5 bases from V and 4 bases from J, leaving 15 bases between. In germline, CDR1 is SEHNR, CDR2 FQNEAQ (reference sequence). The DNA of the CDR3 is TGTGCCAGCAGCAATAAGGGAGTGTCTTACAATGAGCAGTTCTTC. Amino acid sequence: CASSNKGVSYNEQFF. Filled out from reference TRBV7-9 and TRBJ2-1, the complete variable domain reads DTGVSQNPRHKITKRGQNVTFRCDPISEHNRLYWYRQTLGQGPEFLTYFQNEAQLEKSRLLSDRFSAERPKGSFSTLEIQRTEQGDSAMYLCASSNKGVSYNEQFFGPGTRLTVL.

The rearrangement links TRBV2 to TRBJ1-2; unclear D gene. The CDR3 length is 15 residues. CDR1 and CDR2 (germline): SNHLY, FYNNEI. V lost 4 bases to trimming and J lost 6 bases, with 18 bases between them. The CDR3 protein is CASSGEIGRTNGYTF. Here the CDR3 DNA reads TGTGCCAGCAGTGGGGAGATAGGACGTACTAATGGCTACACCTTC.

V and J are TRBV7-9 and TRBJ2-3; D is unresolved. Germline loops: CDR1 SEHNR, CDR2 FQNEAQ (reference sequence). Trimming removed 5 bases at V and 0 bases at J, with 9 bases between. The CDR3 consists of 14 residues. The CDR3 region has the DNA TGTGCCAGCAGCCCCTTGACTAGCACAGATACGCAGTATTTT. It translates to CASSPLTSTDTQYF.

The chain is built from TRBV5-1 and TRBJ1-4, with 8 nucleotides matching TRBD1. In germline, CDR1 is SGHRS, CDR2 YFSETQ. This CDR3 has 15 residues. The junction had 2 bases not matched to a gene; V was cut back by 0 bases and J by 4 bases. The CDR3 coding sequence is TGCGCCAGCAGCTTGGGGACAGGGTTTAATGAAAAACTGTTTTTT. Its protein product is CASSLGTGFNEKLFF.

The table lists this clone with a few counts. The rearrangement joins TRBV5-4 to TRBJ1-1; TRBD1 might be the D (6 bases). This CDR3 contains 14 residues. The germline CDR1 and CDR2 sequences are SGHNT and YYREEE (reference sequence). Trimming stripped 4 bases from V and 1 base from J, with 11 bases between. As DNA, the CDR3 is TGTGCCAGCAGCCTGGACAGTCAGAACACTGAAGCTTTCTTT. Translating it yields CASSLDSQNTEAFF. Combining the CDR3 with reference TRBV5-4 and TRBJ1-1 gives the whole variable domain ETGVTQSPTHLIKTRGQQVTLRCSSQSGHNTVSWYQQALGQGPQFIFQYYREEENGRGNFPPRFSGLQFPNYSSELNVNALELDDSALYLCASSLDSQNTEAFFGQGTRLTVV.

The V call is TRBV18, the J call TRBJ1-1, with D perhaps TRBD1 (6 bases). Looked up from germline, CDR1 is KGHSH and CDR2 is LQKENI. The length of the CDR3 is 15 residues. The V and J ends lost 3 bases and 4 bases respectively, with 15 bases between them. The CDR3 loop is CASSPDQGPTTEAFF. In DNA, the CDR3 is TGTGCCAGCTCACCCGACCAGGGGCCAACCACTGAAGCTTTCTTT.

The chain combines TRBV27 with TRBJ2-1; 12 bases map to TRBD2. J was trimmed by 1 base and V by 0 bases; bases with no gene match: 4. From germline, CDR1 is MNHEY and CDR2 SMNVEV (reference sequence). The CDR3 is made up of 18 amino acids. The CDR3 is CASSLSASGRVSYNEQFF. CDR3 DNA: TGTGCCAGCAGTTTATCCGCTAGCGGGAGGGTTTCCTACAATGAGCAGTTCTTC.

V and J are TRBV6-1 and TRBJ1-4; D remains ambiguous. V lost 2 bases, J lost 6 bases, and 7 bases lay in between. Germline-derived CDR1 and CDR2 are MNHNS and SASEGT. There are 13 residues in the CDR3. This CDR3 is CASSETVDEKLFF. Here the CDR3 DNA reads TGTGCCAGCAGTGAAACAGTGGATGAAAAACTGTTTTTT.

The gene calls are TRBV1 and TRBJ1-5; the table names TRBD1, a call not compared with the DNA. TRBV1 is flagged as a pseudogene. The CDR3 sequence is 19 residues long. As DNA, the CDR3 is TGCACCAGCAGCCAAGAATTGACAGGAACCTCCTATAGCAATCAGCCCCAGCATTTT. Its protein product is CTSSQELTGTSYSNQPQHF.

The J gene is TRBJ1-5, the V gene TRBV6-2 or TRBV6-3, with a weak D call TRBD1 (6 bases). Germline loops: CDR1 MNHEY, CDR2 SVGEGT. The CDR3 sequence is 14 residues long. Trimming took off 3 bases at V and 5 bases at J, with 11 bases between the two ends. The CDR3 sequence is CASSYGQNYQPQHF. The CDR3 DNA sequence: TGTGCCAGCAGTTATGGACAGAACTATCAGCCCCAGCATTTT.

V is TRBV5-1 and J is TRBJ1-1, with a possible D match to TRBD1 (6 bases). From germline, CDR1 is SGHRS and CDR2 YFSETQ. V lost 4 bases, J lost 0 bases, and 13 bases lay in between. CDR3 size: 15 residues. The CDR3: CASSPWTAMNTEAFF. CDR3 nucleotide sequence: TGCGCCAGCAGCCCCTGGACAGCAATGAACACTGAAGCTTTCTTT. The full variable domain, completed using reference TRBV5-1 and TRBJ1-1, is KAGVTQTPRYLIKTRGQQVTLSCSPISGHRSVSWYQQTPGQGLQFLFEYFSETQRNKGNFPGRFSGRQFSNSRSEMNVSTLELGDSALYLCASSPWTAMNTEAFFGQGTRLTVV.

J is TRBJ1-5 and V is TRBV6-5, with 7 nucleotides matching TRBD1. CDR3 length: 14 amino acids. Losses at the gene ends were 4 bases for V and 7 bases for J; bases not matched to a gene: 7. In germline, CDR1 is MNHEY, CDR2 SVGAGI. CDR3 coding DNA: TGTGCCAGCAGTTCCGATCGACAGGGACAGCCCCAGCATTTT. Amino acids: CASSSDRQGQPQHF.